The source of this T cell receptor (beta chain) is a study of T-cell reconstitution after alpha-beta-depleted transplantation in children. The study, taken as a whole, reports: In some patients, recipient T cells and intrathymic progenitors surviving conditioning explained high day-60 diversity. Roughly two months post-transplant, alpha-beta T cells reportedly originated from several hundred graft clones that had expanded.

Note on this clonotype: Its antigen is still unknown.

Preparation of the TCRbeta library was carried out with unique molecular identifiers. TCRdb recomputed calls from the PCR reads with MiXCR, one row per CDR3 protein. The table records about a million distinct CDR3 sequences, about 29% of them present only once. From germline, CDR1 is SGHVS and CDR2 FQNEAQ. The length of the CDR3 is 18 residues. V lost 5 bases, J lost 0 bases, and 13 bases stayed unmatched. V is TRBV7-8 and J is TRBJ2-7; 10 nucleotides line up with TRBD2. This sequence was found in a boy less than two years old who had a stem cell transplant for SCID, so the T cells may come from the graft donor. Sequencing was performed on PBMCs, mostly from graft donor cells, taken 360 days after TCRalphabeta/CD19-depleted stem cell transplant. The CDR3 DNA reads TGTGCCAGCAGCCGTGGGCTAGCGGGGGCCGAAATCTCCTACGAGCAGTACTTC. It specifies CASSRGLAGAEISYEQYF. The full variable domain, its missing parts supplied by reference TRBV7-8 and TRBJ2-7, is GAGVSQSPRYKVAKRGQDVALRCDPISGHVSLFWYQQALGQGPEFLTYFQNEAQLDKSGLPSDRFFAERPEGSVSTLKIQRTQQEDSAVYLCASSRGLAGAEISYEQYFGPGTRLTVT.